The clone carrying this T cell receptor beta chain was counted a single time. Its antigen is currently unknown. It was with 60 Vbeta and 13 Jbeta primers that the PCR ran. Some clones are missing from TCRdb's copy, which holds only in-frame ones; the method was immunoSEQ multiplex PCR. Among some 110,000 clones, over 75% were seen once, and the ten largest hold 2.1%. This specimen comes from a study of cytomegalovirus exposure and HLA in healthy donors. Germline CDR1 is SGHNT and CDR2 is YYREEE (reference sequence). The V gene lost 4 bases and the J gene lost 1 base, with 17 bases spanning the gap. This CDR3 comprises 16 residues. General study findings and limits: Links to common viral pathogens appeared, in a later analysis, for several of the most significant clusters. The study flagged some 170 TCR beta chains as cytomegalovirus-associated. In most subjects, TCR beta sequences reportedly gave accurate predictions of HLA-A and HLA-B alleles.

V gene TRBV5-4 combines with J gene TRBJ1-2, with unresolved D. What was sequenced was PBMCs. The TCR comes from a man aged 30-40 years in good health and CMV-seronegative. The chain's CDR3 is CASSAGRRDFNYGYTF. CDR3 nucleotide sequence: TGTGCCAGCAGCGCGGGTAGGCGAGACTTTAACTATGGCTACACCTTC.